This is a list of T cell receptor beta chains from one sample in a study of OX40 agonist ivuxolimab in advanced cancers. Here immunoSEQ multiplex PCR was the method, and the copy in TCRdb shows in-frame clones only, minus some. The sample lists 99,000 or so clones; about four fifths were seen once. Here the sequenced sample was CD4+ or CD8+ T cells sorted from blood, taken in a trial of the OX40 agonist ivuxolimab. These receptors were collected from an adult with an advanced solid tumor such as melanoma, head and neck, liver or kidney cancer. CDR3s include the opening cysteine and the closing phenylalanine or tryptophan. The D gene is left open where the match is weak. Expanded clones get a size class; other rows say once, few or many, or leave the size out.

CDR3: CASSPGTSGGGQFF
DNA: TGTGCCAGCTCACCCGGGACTAGCGGAGGGGGGCAGTTCTTC
size: NA
J: TRBJ2-1
V: TRBV18
D: TRBD2

CDR3: CASSLAGETDTQYF
DNA: TGTGCCAGCAGCTTAGCGGGAGAAACAGATACGCAGTATTTT
size: few
J: TRBJ2-3
V: TRBV7-2
D: NA

CDR3: CASSPQGALYEQYF
DNA: TGTGCCAGCAGCCCACAGGGGGCGCTTTACGAGCAGTACTTC
size: few
J: TRBJ2-7
V: TRBV9
D: TRBD1

CDR3: CASGLGDRGPEKLFF
DNA: TGTGCTAGTGGTTTGGGGGACAGGGGGCCTGAAAAACTGTTTTTT
size: NA
J: TRBJ1-4
V: TRBV12-5
D: TRBD1

CDR3: CASSQEQGGAFF
DNA: TGTGCCAGCAGCCAAGAACAGGGGGGAGCTTTCTTT
size: NA
J: TRBJ1-1
V: TRBV4-2
D: TRBD1

CDR3: CASSLTSSSNTGELFF
DNA: TGCGCCAGCAGCTTGACTTCTAGCTCAAACACCGGGGAGCTGTTTTTT
size: NA
J: TRBJ2-2
V: TRBV5-1
D: NA

CDR3: CASSPRMDRGEQYF
DNA: TGTGCCAGCTCCCCGAGGATGGACAGGGGCGAGCAGTACTTC
size: NA
J: TRBJ2-7
V: TRBV7-2
D: TRBD1

CDR3: CASKLRPGTGVFDEQFF
DNA: TGCGCCAGCAAGCTTCGACCCGGGACAGGGGTCTTCGATGAGCAGTTCTTC
size: NA
J: TRBJ2-1
V: TRBV5-1
D: TRBD1

CDR3: CASKTSGEETQYF
DNA: TGTGCCAGCAAAACTAGCGGAGAAGAGACCCAGTACTTC
size: NA
J: TRBJ2-5
V: TRBV5-4
D: TRBD2

CDR3: CASSIRRVGQPQHF
DNA: TGTGCCAGTAGTATTAGAAGGGTGGGGCAGCCCCAGCATTTT
size: few
J: TRBJ1-5
V: TRBV19
D: NA

CDR3: CASSLSSGTDTQYF
DNA: TGTGCCAGCAGCTTATCTAGCGGAACAGATACGCAGTATTTT
size: NA
J: TRBJ2-3
V: TRBV7-9
D: TRBD2

CDR3: CSVEEGAGLWGDTEAFF
DNA: TGCAGCGTTGAAGAAGGAGCAGGGCTGTGGGGGGACACTGAAGCTTTCTTT
size: NA
J: TRBJ1-1
V: TRBV29-1
D: NA

CDR3: CASSDSRTQRVFF
DNA: TGTGCCAGCAGTGACAGCAGGACGCAGCGGGTTTTCTTT
size: NA
J: TRBJ1-1
V: TRBV2
D: NA

CDR3: CSAVFGNTEAFF
DNA: TGCAGCGCCGTATTTGGGAACACTGAAGCTTTCTTT
size: few
J: TRBJ1-1
V: TRBV29-1
D: NA

CDR3: CASNLGDSSTGELFF
DNA: TGCGCCAGCAACCTCGGCGACTCAAGCACCGGGGAGCTGTTTTTT
size: NA
J: TRBJ2-2
V: TRBV4-1
D: NA

CDR3: CASSLDTAMNEKLFF
DNA: TGTGCCAGCAGCTTAGATACAGCCATGAATGAAAAACTGTTTTTT
size: NA
J: TRBJ1-4
V: TRBV11-2
D: NA

CDR3: CASAPYEQYF
DNA: TGTGCCAGCGCCCCGTACGAGCAGTACTTC
size: few
J: TRBJ2-7
V: TRBV6-5
D: NA

CDR3: CASSNVDRVTEAFF
DNA: TGTGCCAGCAGCAACGTGGACAGGGTCACTGAAGCTTTCTTT
size: NA
J: TRBJ1-1
V: TRBV21-1
D: NA

CDR3: CASSRVGYGYTF
DNA: TGTGCCAGCAGCCGCGTGGGCTATGGCTACACCTTC
size: NA
J: TRBJ1-2
V: TRBV7-9
D: NA

CDR3: CASSLIRGQGTEAFF
DNA: TGCGCCAGCAGCTTGATCCGGGGGCAGGGCACTGAAGCTTTCTTT
size: NA
J: TRBJ1-1
V: TRBV5-1
D: NA

CDR3: CASSLALAGSSSTDTQYF
DNA: TGTGCCAGCAGCTTAGCTCTAGCGGGGAGTTCTAGCACAGATACGCAGTATTTT
size: NA
J: TRBJ2-3
V: TRBV7-2
D: TRBD2

CDR3: CASSQAGGPKSYEQYF
DNA: TGTGCCAGCAGCCAAGCGGGTGGCCCGAAATCCTACGAGCAGTACTTC
size: NA
J: TRBJ2-7
V: TRBV4-2
D: NA